The present T cell receptor beta chain was sequenced within a study of STAT3 mutations in large granular lymphocyte leukemia. Findings and caveats of the study: In about 30% of the 18 patients, new TCR clonotypes emerged after therapy. Every T-cell large granular lymphocyte leukemia patient had at least one immunodominant TCR beta clonotype.

This clone was seen more than once but under ten times. Its antigen is not known. Sequencing used immunoSEQ multiplex PCR; TCRdb keeps in-frame clones, though not all of them. There are around 5,700 clones in the sample; 77% occur only once, and around four fifths lies in the top ten. Sequencing input: peripheral blood mononuclear cells. The TCR sequence derives from a man in his forties or fifties with T-cell large granular lymphocyte leukemia. Some clones in this sample may be carry-over from other donors' samples.

CDR3 coding DNA: TGTGCCAGCAGCCAAACAGAGACTTATGGCTACACCTTC. This gives the protein CASSQTETYGYTF. The rearrangement uses TRBV4-2 and TRBJ1-2, with D unresolved. The germline gives CDR1 LGHNA, CDR2 YNFKEQ. V lost 2 bases and J 5 bases, leaving 9 bases between the germline ends. The CDR3 has 13 residues.